This TCR beta chain was profiled in a study of blood T cells in healthy people across ages. Next came a second PCR, run for about 6 to 12 cycles, which used a sample-barcoded 5' primer along with a J-beta primer mix. Every individual sample yielded 3 million or more paired-end reads (each containing CDR3). TCRdb redid the calling of the 5' RACE reads with MiXCR, one entry per CDR3 protein. The data show about a million distinct CDR3 sequences, roughly half seen once. Sequencing was done on a sample of blood. The clonotype comes from a woman aged 60-75 years in good health.

DNA for the CDR3: TGTGCCAGCAGCTTAGTGTATGACAATGAGCAGTACTTC. Residues: CASSLVYDNEQYF. This chain connects TRBV11-2 to TRBJ2-1; D call uncertain. Judging by the DNA end, TRBJ2-7 fits better; the J call may be wrong. The CDR3 has 13 amino acids. CDR1 SGHAT and CDR2 FQNNGV come from the germline V gene.